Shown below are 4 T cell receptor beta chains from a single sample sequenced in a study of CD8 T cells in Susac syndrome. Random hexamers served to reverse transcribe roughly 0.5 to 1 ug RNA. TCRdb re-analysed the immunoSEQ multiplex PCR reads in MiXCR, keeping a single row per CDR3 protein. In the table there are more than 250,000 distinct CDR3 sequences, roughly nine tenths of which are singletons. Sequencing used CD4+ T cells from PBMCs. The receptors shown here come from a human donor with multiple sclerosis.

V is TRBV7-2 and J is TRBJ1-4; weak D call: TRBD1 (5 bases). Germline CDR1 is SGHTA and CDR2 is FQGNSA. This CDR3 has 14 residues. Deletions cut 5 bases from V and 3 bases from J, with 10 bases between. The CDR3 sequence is CASSPWGANEKLFF. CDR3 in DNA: TGTGCCAGCAGCCCGTGGGGGGCTAATGAAAAACTGTTTTTT.

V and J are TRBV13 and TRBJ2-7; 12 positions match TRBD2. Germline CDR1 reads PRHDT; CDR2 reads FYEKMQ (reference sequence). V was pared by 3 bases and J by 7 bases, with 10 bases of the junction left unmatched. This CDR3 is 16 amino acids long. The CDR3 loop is CASSLGLAGLRREQYF. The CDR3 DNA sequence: TGTGCCAGCAGCTTGGGACTAGCGGGTCTGCGGCGGGAGCAGTACTTC.

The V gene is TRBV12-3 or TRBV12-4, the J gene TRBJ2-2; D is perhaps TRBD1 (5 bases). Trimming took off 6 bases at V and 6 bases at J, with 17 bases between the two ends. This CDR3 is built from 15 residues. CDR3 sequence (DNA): TGTGCCAGCAGCCTCGCCAGGGTAGGGGCCGGGGAGCTGTTTTTT. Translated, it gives CASSLARVGAGELFF.

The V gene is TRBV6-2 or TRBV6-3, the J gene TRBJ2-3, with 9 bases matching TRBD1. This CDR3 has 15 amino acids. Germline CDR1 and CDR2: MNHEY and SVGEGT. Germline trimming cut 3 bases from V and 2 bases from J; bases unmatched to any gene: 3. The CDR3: CASSYGTGYTDTQYF. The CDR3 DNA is TGTGCCAGCAGTTATGGGACAGGGTACACAGATACGCAGTATTTT.